What follows are 8 T cell receptor beta chains derived from one specimen sequenced in a study of CD8 T cells in ankylosing spondylitis. TCRdb recomputed calls from the 5' RACE reads with MiXCR, one row per CDR3 protein. The sample consists of 200,000 or so distinct CDR3 sequences, 20% to 30% of them appearing once. Sequencing was done on a sample of blood, either unsorted or a sorted T cell fraction (not recorded which). The receptors stem from a male donor with ankylosing spondylitis or in good health (not recorded which).

A few counts support this clonotype. J is TRBJ1-1 and V is TRBV19; D perhaps matches TRBD1 (5 bases). The V gene's germline CDR1 is LNHDA and CDR2 SQIVND (reference sequence). The CDR3 spans 15 residues. V was cut by 6 bases and J by 4 bases, with 18 bases left in between. The CDR3 DNA sequence: TGTGCCAGTAGCCAGCGGGGTCGCGGGGGCACTGAAGCTTTCTTT. The encoded protein is CASSQRGRGGTEAFF. Looking up the rest from reference TRBV19 and TRBJ1-1 gives the full variable domain: DGGITQSPKYLFRKEGQNVTLSCEQNLNHDAMYWYRQDPGQGLRLIYYSQIVNDFQKGDIAEGYSVSREKKESFPLTVTSAQKNPTAFYLCASSQRGRGGTEAFFGQGTRLTVV.

This clonotype came up many times. The genes are TRBV7-9 and TRBJ2-3; no clear D. The V end lost 5 bases, the J end lost 2 bases, and 8 bases lay between the germline ends. Germline V gene data show CDR1 as SEHNR and CDR2 as FQNEAQ (reference sequence). The CDR3 loop spans 13 amino acids. CDR3: CASSLLLTDTQYF. The CDR3 DNA reads as TGTGCCAGCAGCCTACTTCTCACAGATACGCAGTATTTT.

This clonotype was seen at least ten times. The chain is built from TRBV5-1 and TRBJ2-1; D is possibly TRBD1 (5 bases). This CDR3 is built from 16 residues. The V gene lost 1 base and the J gene lost 0 bases, with 11 bases spanning the gap. Germline lookup yields CDR1 SGHRS and CDR2 YFSETQ. The CDR3 DNA follows: TGCGCCAGCAGCTTGCCTGGGGCCACCTCCTACAATGAGCAGTTCTTC. Amino acid sequence: CASSLPGATSYNEQFF.

This clonotype occurred many times. The rearrangement uses TRBV28 and TRBJ2-1; 9 nucleotides align to TRBD2. Germline V gives CDR1 MDHEN, CDR2 SYDVKM. The CDR3 covers 15 residues. With 5 bases clipped from V and 5 bases from J, the junction kept 7 bases outside the gene matches. CDR3 DNA: TGTGCCAGCAGTGAGACTAGCGGTGGGAACAATGAGCAGTTCTTC. It translates to CASSETSGGNNEQFF.

At least ten counts were recorded for this clonotype. The rearrangement uses TRBV7-2 and TRBJ2-7; the match to TRBD1 covers 12 bases. The CDR3 has 15 amino acids. V lost 4 bases and J lost 4; bases outside the gene matches: 5. CDR1 and CDR2 from the germline V gene are SGHTA and FQGNSA. The CDR3 loop is CASSSGTGGLYEQYF. CDR3 coding DNA: TGTGCCAGCAGCTCCGGGACAGGGGGCCTTTACGAGCAGTACTTC.

This clonotype showed up many times. V and J are TRBV5-5 and TRBJ2-7; D call uncertain. CDR3 length: 16 amino acids. Germline lookup yields CDR1 SGHKS and CDR2 YYEKEE (reference sequence). V lost 0 bases, J lost 0 bases, and 13 bases lay in between. CDR3 in DNA: TGTGCCAGCAGCTTGGAAATGGCGACTTTCTCCTACGAGCAGTACTTC. As protein: CASSLEMATFSYEQYF.

The chain joins TRBV12-3 or TRBV12-4 to TRBJ2-6; D remains unclear. This CDR3 spans 16 amino acids. Between the trimmed V and J ends, which lost 3 bases and 0 bases, there was a span of 9 bases. The CDR3 sequence is CASSFRQVSGANVLTF. For the CDR3, the DNA is TGTGCCAGCAGTTTCCGACAAGTCTCTGGGGCCAACGTCCTGACTTTC.

The table lists this clonotype with many counts. The chain uses TRBV6-5 and TRBJ2-3, with D perhaps TRBD1 or TRBD2 (5 bases each). The CDR3 has 16 amino acids. CDR1 is MNHEY and CDR2 is SVGAGI in the germline V gene. With 4 bases removed from V and 0 bases from J, the gap between germline ends came to 14 bases. The CDR3 reads CASSSAGTTSTDTQYF. CDR3 coding DNA: TGTGCCAGCAGTTCCGCCGGGACGACTAGCACAGATACGCAGTATTTT.